Below, 27 T cell receptor beta chains from the same sample are listed, as sequenced in a study of blood T cell repertoires in COVID-19. The repertoire was sequenced with immunoSEQ multiplex PCR; TCRdb's copy has only in-frame clones and lacks some. The table includes a few hundred thousand clones, over 80% detected once. Sequenced: PBMCs or T cells enriched from blood (not recorded which). The source of these receptors is a human donor in a cohort exposed to, infected with or recovered from COVID-19 (not recorded which). The donor label of this sample is uncertain.

The sample holds one count of this clone. The V call is TRBV3-1 (or the pseudogene TRBV3-2), the J call TRBJ2-1; 15 bases fit TRBD2. The CDR3 consists of 17 residues. The V segment lost 4 bases and the J segment 3 bases; nucleotides outside the gene matches: 4. Germline V CDR1 and CDR2: LGHDT, YNNKEL (reference sequence). The CDR3 DNA reads TGTGCCAGCAGCCCAGGACTAGCGGGGGGGGGCTACAATGAGCAGTTCTTC. It yields the protein CASSPGLAGGGYNEQFF.

The chain is built from TRBV27 and TRBJ1-5, with D tentatively TRBD1 (6 bases). CDR3 size: 15 residues. The germline gives CDR1 MNHEY, CDR2 SMNVEV (reference sequence). The V gene lost 3 bases and the J gene lost 0 bases, with 9 bases spanning the gap. The CDR3 nucleotides read TGTGCCAGCAGTTTCGCAGGGGATAGCAATCAGCCCCAGCATTTT. It translates to CASSFAGDSNQPQHF.

The genes are TRBV2 and TRBJ1-1, with 9 bases aligning to TRBD1. The CDR3 sequence is 17 residues long. Germline loops: CDR1 SNHLY, CDR2 FYNNEI. With V trimmed by 6 bases and J by 7 bases, 18 bases remained unmatched. This CDR3 is CASRASPGQGIPLEAFF. CDR3 nucleotides: TGTGCCAGCAGGGCCTCACCGGGACAGGGAATCCCCCTTGAAGCTTTCTTT.

V and J are TRBV29-1 and TRBJ1-1; the match to TRBD1 covers 9 bases. The length of the CDR3 is 13 residues. Trimming took 7 bases from V and 4 from J; bases not matched to a gene: 7. CDR1 and CDR2 (germline): SQVTM, ANQGSEA. Here the CDR3 reads CSAWTGELTEAFF. Written as DNA, the CDR3 is TGCAGCGCCTGGACAGGGGAACTCACTGAAGCTTTCTTT.

The chain couples TRBV13 to TRBJ1-1; TRBD1 is a possible D gene (5 bases). The CDR3 sequence is 14 residues long. Trimming removed 8 bases from V and 7 bases from J, with 20 bases in between. Germline V CDR1 and CDR2: PRHDT, FYEKMQ (reference sequence). The CDR3 coding sequence is TGTGCCAGCGGTCCTCGGCAGGGAACTTTTGAAGCTTTCTTT. Its protein is CASGPRQGTFEAFF.

The gene calls are TRBV11-1 and TRBJ2-7; TRBD2 agrees at 7 bases. Germline lookup yields CDR1 SGHAT and CDR2 FQDESV (reference sequence). CDR3 size: 15 residues. V lost 1 base and J lost 2; bases outside the gene matches: 5. CDR3: CASSLGAGPTYEQYF. CDR3 DNA: TGTGCCAGCAGCTTAGGAGCGGGGCCAACCTACGAGCAGTACTTC. Complete variable domain (other parts from reference TRBV11-1 and TRBJ2-7): EAEVAQSPRYKITEKSQAVAFWCDPISGHATLYWYRQILGQGPELLVQFQDESVVDDSQLPKDRFSAERLKGVDSTLKIQPAELGDSAMYLCASSLGAGPTYEQYFGPGTRLTVT.

The chain carries TRBV5-8 and TRBJ2-6; the match to TRBD2 covers 7 bases. Trimming at V came to 1 base and at J to 0 bases, leaving 1 base not matched to a gene. Germline V gene lookup returns CDR1 SGHTS and CDR2 YDEGEE. The CDR3 spans 16 residues. The CDR3 reads CASSLPSGSGANVLTF. CDR3 coding DNA: TGTGCCAGCAGCTTGCCTAGCGGCTCTGGGGCCAACGTCCTGACTTTC.

The rearrangement uses TRBV5-8 and TRBJ2-3, with a weak D call TRBD2 (7 bases). The CDR3 contains 16 residues. The germline V gene has CDR1 SGHTS and CDR2 YDEGEE. V was trimmed by 5 bases and J by 2 bases, leaving 18 bases between them. The CDR3 sequence is CASRPGGASFTDTQYF. In DNA, the CDR3 is TGTGCCAGCAGACCTGGGGGGGCTAGTTTCACAGATACGCAGTATTTT.

The CDR3 DNA reads as TGTGCCAGCAGCTTAAGACAGGGTAACTCCTACGAGCAGTACTTC. Protein: CASSLRQGNSYEQYF. This chain joins TRBV3-1 (or the pseudogene TRBV3-2) and TRBJ2-7; TRBD1 matches at 7 bases. Germline assignment: CDR1 LGHDT and CDR2 YNNKEL (reference sequence). The V segment lost 5 bases and the J segment 0 bases; nucleotides outside the gene matches: 7. This CDR3 has 15 residues.

This clone was seen at least ten times. The J gene is TRBJ2-5, the V gene TRBV10-1; a weak D match, TRBD1 (5 bases). Trimming took off 10 bases at V and 7 bases at J, with 7 bases between the two ends. Germline-derived CDR1 and CDR2 are WNHNN and SYGVQD (reference sequence). The CDR3 is 9 amino acids. This chain's CDR3 is CAITGTQYF. CDR3 coding DNA: TGCGCCATAACAGGGACCCAGTACTTC.

The chain joins TRBV3-1 (or the pseudogene TRBV3-2) to TRBJ2-3; the match to TRBD2 covers 16 bases. CDR3 length equals 15 residues. V dropped 6 bases and J dropped 5; count of bases not matched to a gene: 2. Germline values: CDR1 LGHDT, CDR2 YNNKEL (reference sequence). The CDR3 is CASRGLAGGQDTQYF. In DNA form, the CDR3 reads TGTGCCAGCAGGGGACTAGCGGGGGGGCAAGATACGCAGTATTTT.

J is TRBJ2-5 and V is TRBV7-2; D gene uncertain. The V and J ends lost 0 bases and 4 bases respectively, with 12 bases between them. Germline lookup yields CDR1 SGHTA and CDR2 FQGNSA. This CDR3 is built from 15 residues. The CDR3 region has the DNA TGTGCCAGCAGCTTAGCACAGCTCAGGCGAGAGACCCAGTACTTC. It yields the protein CASSLAQLRRETQYF.

J is TRBJ1-1 and V is TRBV19; TRBD1 matches 7 bases. The junction had 9 bases not matched to a gene; V was cut back by 6 bases and J by 2 bases. The CDR3 runs to 15 residues. Per germline, CDR1 LNHDA and CDR2 SQIVND (reference sequence). DNA for the CDR3: TGTGCCAGTAGAACAGGGGATTCGAGTAACACTGAAGCTTTCTTT. Translating it yields CASRTGDSSNTEAFF.

The chain employs TRBV6-1 and TRBJ2-7; 9 bases line up with TRBD1. This CDR3 has 15 residues. Germline CDR1 MNHNS, CDR2 SASEGT. The V and J ends lost 0 bases and 3 bases, in that order; junction bases with no gene match: 3. Here the CDR3 reads CASSEAGTGIYEQYF. In nucleotides, the CDR3 is TGTGCCAGCAGTGAAGCCGGGACAGGGATCTACGAGCAGTACTTC.

V usage is TRBV29-1 and J usage is TRBJ2-3, with D possibly TRBD2 on 7 matching bases. Trimming removed 4 bases at V and 4 bases at J, with 15 bases between. Germline CDR1 SQVTM, CDR2 ANQGSEA. The CDR3 contains 14 residues. This CDR3 is CSVVWGGRADTQYF. The DNA of the CDR3 is TGCAGCGTTGTGTGGGGGGGCCGGGCAGATACGCAGTATTTT.

The chain employs TRBV14 and TRBJ2-7, with 7 bases that match TRBD1. From germline, CDR1 is SGHDN and CDR2 FVKESK. Trimming removed 1 base from V and 3 bases from J; junction bases left unmatched: 9. The CDR3 totals 16 residues. Here the CDR3 DNA reads TGTGCCAGCAGCCAAGGCCTAGGGACAGCCTACTACGAGCAGTACTTC. Amino acids: CASSQGLGTAYYEQYF.

V is TRBV29-1 and J is TRBJ1-2, with D possibly TRBD1 on 6 matching bases. V dropped 3 bases and J dropped 8 bases, with 13 bases sitting between them. In germline, CDR1 is SQVTM, CDR2 ANQGSEA. The CDR3 is made up of 12 amino acids. CDR3 bases: TGCAGCGTTGATCGGGGGGCACGAGGCTACACCTTC. Protein sequence: CSVDRGARGYTF.

The genes are TRBV18 and TRBJ1-1, with 9 bases lining up with TRBD1. Unmatched junction bases numbered 9, after V lost 5 bases and J lost 5 bases. Germline CDR1 reads KGHSH; CDR2 reads LQKENI. This CDR3 is 15 amino acids long. For the CDR3, the DNA is TGTGCCAGCTCAATGCGGACAGGGGAGGGGACTGAAGCTTTCTTT. The encoded protein is CASSMRTGEGTEAFF. The full variable domain, in which reference TRBV18 and TRBJ1-1 provide the parts outside the CDR3, is NAGVMQNPRHLVRRRGQEARLRCSPMKGHSHVYWYRQLPEEGLKFMVYLQKENIIDESGMPKERFSAEFPKEGPSILRIQQVVRGDSAAYFCASSMRTGEGTEAFFGQGTRLTVV.

V and J are TRBV21-1 and TRBJ2-1; the tabulated D call, TRBD1, remains unverified against the DNA. TRBV21-1 is an annotated pseudogene. The CDR3 totals 14 residues. The CDR3 is CASTPDRVSDEQFF. In DNA, the CDR3 is TGTGCCAGCACCCCGGACAGGGTGAGCGATGAGCAGTTCTTC.

J is TRBJ1-2 and V is TRBV4-1; D not resolved. Trimming removed 3 bases from V and 8 bases from J, with 13 bases in between. From germline, CDR1 is MGHRA and CDR2 YSYEKL. The CDR3 is made up of 13 amino acids. The CDR3 here is CASSQGGGNGYTF. The CDR3 bases are TGCGCCAGCAGCCAGGGAGGAGGGAACGGCTACACCTTC.

The gene calls are TRBV18 and TRBJ1-5, with TRBD1 as a possible D gene (6 bases). Germline-derived CDR1 and CDR2 are KGHSH and LQKENI. V was shortened by 3 bases and J by 0 bases, with 9 bases between the two germline ends. The CDR3 has 15 amino acids. Here the CDR3 reads CASSPTGYSNQPQHF. The CDR3 DNA reads TGTGCCAGCTCACCCACAGGGTATAGCAATCAGCCCCAGCATTTT.

V gene TRBV5-8 combines with J gene TRBJ1-1; 8 bases map to TRBD1. Germline CDR1 and CDR2: SGHTS and YDEGEE. V lost 3 bases, J lost 3 bases, and 1 base stayed unmatched. The length of the CDR3 is 13 residues. The CDR3 coding sequence is TGTGCCAGCAGCTACAGGGGGGACACTGAAGCTTTCTTT. Its translation: CASSYRGDTEAFF.

This chain joins TRBV28 and TRBJ1-6, with TRBD1 as a possible D gene (6 bases). Germline V gives CDR1 MDHEN, CDR2 SYDVKM. Trimming took 7 bases from V and 9 from J, leaving 19 bases between them. CDR3 length: 15 amino acids. In nucleotides, the CDR3 is TGTGCCAGCACCCCAGGGACACCTAGTACTTCACCCCTCCACTTT. Its translation is CASTPGTPSTSPLHF. Using reference TRBV28 and TRBJ1-6 for the parts outside the CDR3, the full variable domain is DVKVTQSSRYLVKRTGEKVFLECVQDMDHENMFWYRQDPGLGLRLIYFSYDVKMKEKGDIPEGYSVSREKKERFSLILESASTNQTSMYLCASTPGTPSTSPLHFGNGTRLTVT.

The rearrangement uses TRBV30 and TRBJ1-4, with 10 bases matching TRBD1. CDR3 size: 14 residues. Trimming at V came to 4 bases and at J to 5 bases, leaving 4 bases not matched to a gene. From germline, CDR1 is GTSNPN and CDR2 SVGIG (reference sequence). The CDR3 nucleotides are TGTGCCTGGAATCAGGGACAGGGGAATGAAAAACTGTTTTTT. Translation: CAWNQGQGNEKLFF. Based on the CDR3 plus reference TRBV30 and TRBJ1-4, the full variable domain is SQTIHQWPATLVQPVGSPLSLECTVEGTSNPNLYWYRQAAGRGLQLLFYSVGIGQISSEVPQNLSASRPQDRQFILSSKKLLLSDSGFYLCAWNQGQGNEKLFFGSGTQLSVL.

The chain recombines TRBV24-1 with TRBJ1-6; D gene ambiguous. The V gene's germline CDR1 is KGHDR and CDR2 SFDVKD. The CDR3 runs to 16 residues. V was cut by 3 bases and J by 7 bases, with 15 bases left in between. The CDR3 spells CATSDPPTFDNSPLHF. The CDR3 DNA sequence: TGTGCCACCAGTGATCCGCCGACATTTGACAATTCACCCCTCCACTTT.

CDR3 nucleotide sequence: TGTGCCAGCAGCTATGAGGAAACGAACACTGAAGCTTTCTTT. This gives the protein CASSYEETNTEAFF. The chain uses TRBV6-5 and TRBJ1-1; D remains ambiguous. Germline CDR1 reads MNHEY; CDR2 reads SVGAGI. There are 14 residues in the CDR3. V lost 6 bases and J lost 1, with 12 bases in between.

This chain links TRBV6-5 with TRBJ1-5, with D hard to call. The CDR3 extends over 14 amino acids. Trimming shortened V by 8 bases and J by 7 bases, and 18 bases separated the two germline ends. Germline V gene data show CDR1 as MNHEY and CDR2 as SVGAGI. The CDR3 protein is CASQEGGVRQPQHF. CDR3 DNA: TGTGCCAGCCAGGAGGGAGGAGTAAGACAGCCCCAGCATTTT.